This is a list of T cell receptor beta chains from one sample in a study of blood T cell repertoires in COVID-19. The repertoire was sequenced with immunoSEQ multiplex PCR; TCRdb's copy has only in-frame clones and lacks some. In the table there are tens of thousands of clones, about 75% of which are singletons. Material for sequencing was peripheral blood. Every receptor here comes from a man aged 50-60 years with active or convalescent COVID-19. CDR3s include the opening cysteine and the closing phenylalanine or tryptophan. A D gene is named only where the DNA matches it firmly. Some rows mark clone size as missing; the rest say once, few, many or name a class of expanded clone.

clone_size: .
v_call: TRBV5-1
d_call: .
j_call: TRBJ2-3
cdr3_nt: TGCGCCAGCAAGCCCGAGGCTAGCACAGATACGCAGTATTTT
cdr3_aa: CASKPEASTDTQYF

clone_size: .
v_call: TRBV6-1
d_call: .
j_call: TRBJ1-6
cdr3_nt: TGTGCCAGCAGTGAGTGGGGGGATACGTATAATTCACCCCTCCACTTT
cdr3_aa: CASSEWGDTYNSPLHF

clone_size: .
v_call: TRBV7-2
d_call: TRBD1
j_call: TRBJ1-5
cdr3_nt: TGTGCCAGCAGCTCCCGGACAGGAGGGGATCAGCCCCAGCATTTT
cdr3_aa: CASSSRTGGDQPQHF

clone_size: .
v_call: TRBV19
d_call: .
j_call: TRBJ2-5
cdr3_nt: TGTGCCAGTAGCTCATTAACTAGCTCGGAGACCCAGTACTTC
cdr3_aa: CASSSLTSSETQYF

clone_size: few
v_call: TRBV11-3
d_call: .
j_call: TRBJ2-1
cdr3_nt: TGTGCCAGCAGCCCAATGACGGGTGAGCAGTTCTTC
cdr3_aa: CASSPMTGEQFF

clone_size: .
v_call: TRBV7-6
d_call: TRBD2
j_call: TRBJ2-5
cdr3_nt: TGTGCCAGCAGCCTCGATCTAGCGGGGGGAGAGACCCAGTACTTC
cdr3_aa: CASSLDLAGGETQYF

clone_size: .
v_call: TRBV11-2
d_call: TRBD2
j_call: TRBJ2-1
cdr3_nt: TGTGCCAGCAGCCAAACCACCCCCCTAGCGGGGCTGTACAATGAGCAGTTCTTC
cdr3_aa: CASSQTTPLAGLYNEQFF

clone_size: .
v_call: TRBV12-3/TRBV12-4
d_call: TRBD2
j_call: TRBJ2-1
cdr3_nt: TGTGCCAGCACTAAAGCGGGAGCGAATGAGCAGTTCTTC
cdr3_aa: CASTKAGANEQFF

clone_size: .
v_call: TRBV19
d_call: TRBD1
j_call: TRBJ1-2
cdr3_nt: TGTGCCAGTAGCCGTGGGACAGAAGTCTTCTATGGCTACACCTTC
cdr3_aa: CASSRGTEVFYGYTF

clone_size: few
v_call: TRBV6-5
d_call: .
j_call: TRBJ2-3
cdr3_nt: TGTGCCAGCAGTCCCTTGGCTAGCACAGATACGCAGTATTTT
cdr3_aa: CASSPLASTDTQYF

clone_size: .
v_call: TRBV14
d_call: TRBD2
j_call: TRBJ2-5
cdr3_nt: TGTGCCAGCAGCCTGATCGGGACTAGCAGGTTGGAGACCCAGTACTTC
cdr3_aa: CASSLIGTSRLETQYF

clone_size: once
v_call: TRBV15
d_call: TRBD1
j_call: TRBJ1-4
cdr3_nt: TGTGCCACCAGCAGAGATCCGGGACAGGGGGGAGAAAAACTGTTTTTT
cdr3_aa: CATSRDPGQGGEKLFF

clone_size: .
v_call: TRBV7-3
d_call: TRBD2
j_call: TRBJ2-3
cdr3_nt: TGTGCCAGCAGCCCCCAGACTAGCGGCCTAGGAGTTACGCAGTATTTT
cdr3_aa: CASSPQTSGLGVTQYF

clone_size: .
v_call: TRBV19
d_call: .
j_call: TRBJ2-2
cdr3_nt: TGTGCCAGTAGCCGGGGATGGACCGGGGAGCTGTTTTTT
cdr3_aa: CASSRGWTGELFF

clone_size: .
v_call: TRBV29-1
d_call: TRBD2
j_call: TRBJ2-7
cdr3_nt: TGCAGCGTTGGGGAAGCGGGAGGAGGCGAGCAGTACTTC
cdr3_aa: CSVGEAGGGEQYF

clone_size: .
v_call: TRBV7-9
d_call: .
j_call: TRBJ1-1
cdr3_nt: TGTGCCAGCAGCCTTCATCCTTCGGGCACTGAAGCTTTCTTT
cdr3_aa: CASSLHPSGTEAFF

clone_size: once
v_call: TRBV6-6
d_call: TRBD1
j_call: TRBJ1-4
cdr3_nt: TGTGCCAGCAGTCTAACCACAGGGGGCGAAAAACTGTTTTTT
cdr3_aa: CASSLTTGGEKLFF

clone_size: .
v_call: TRBV2
d_call: TRBD1
j_call: TRBJ1-3
cdr3_nt: TGTGCCAGCAGTGGACAGGGAGGCGGAAACACCATATATTTT
cdr3_aa: CASSGQGGGNTIYF

clone_size: few
v_call: TRBV5-4
d_call: .
j_call: TRBJ1-2
cdr3_nt: TGTGCCAGCAGCAGTATCCGGGACTGGGGCTACACCTTC
cdr3_aa: CASSSIRDWGYTF

clone_size: .
v_call: TRBV5-1
d_call: TRBD2
j_call: TRBJ2-1
cdr3_nt: TGCGCCAGCCGGGAGGGGAATGAGCAGTTCTTC
cdr3_aa: CASREGNEQFF

clone_size: .
v_call: TRBV19
d_call: .
j_call: TRBJ1-5
cdr3_nt: TGTGCCAGTACTGGAGATAAAAGCCTGCCCCAGCATTTT
cdr3_aa: CASTGDKSLPQHF

clone_size: .
v_call: TRBV30
d_call: .
j_call: TRBJ2-2
cdr3_nt: TGTGCCTGGACCCCAGGGCTTTCAACCGGGGAGCTGTTTTTT
cdr3_aa: CAWTPGLSTGELFF

clone_size: .
v_call: TRBV19
d_call: TRBD2
j_call: TRBJ2-1
cdr3_nt: TGTGCCAGTAGGGACCCTGGGGGAGGGGTAACCTACAATGAGCAGTTCTTC
cdr3_aa: CASRDPGGGVTYNEQFF